A selection of T cell receptor beta chains follows, all from one sample in a study of T cell repertoires in cytomegalovirus infection. Using its own MiXCR run on the reads, TCRdb lists one record per CDR3 protein. The table lists about 530,000 distinct CDR3 sequences, about 30% of them singletons. Sequencing was carried out using PBMCs. The receptors stem from a human donor in good health (CMV status not recorded). Some clones in this sample may be carry-over from other donors' samples. Both conserved end residues are part of each CDR3. The D gene is left open where the match is weak. Clone sizes are given selectively: once, few, many, or a class where the clone is expanded.

CDR3nt: TGTGCCAGCAGTTTGCGGTCCGGCTACACCTTC; CDR3aa: CASSLRSGYTF; j_gene: TRBJ1-2; abundance: few; d_gene: NA; v_gene: TRBV12-3/TRBV12-4
CDR3nt: TGTGCCAGCAGCTTGCTAGATAAGACTGAAGCTTTCTTT; CDR3aa: CASSLLDKTEAFF; j_gene: TRBJ1-1; abundance: many; d_gene: NA; v_gene: TRBV7-6
CDR3nt: TGTGCCAGCAGCGTAGGACTAGCGGGAGTCCACGGGGAGCTGTTTTTT; CDR3aa: CASSVGLAGVHGELFF; j_gene: TRBJ2-2; abundance: once; d_gene: TRBD2; v_gene: TRBV9
CDR3nt: TGTGCCAGCAGCTCTACCGGGACTAGCGGCGAGACCCAGTACTTC; CDR3aa: CASSSTGTSGETQYF; j_gene: TRBJ2-5; abundance: few; d_gene: TRBD2; v_gene: TRBV7-9
CDR3nt: TGTGCCAGCAGCTACAGGGAGAGCTCCTACGAGCAGTACTTC; CDR3aa: CASSYRESSYEQYF; j_gene: TRBJ2-7; abundance: few; d_gene: NA; v_gene: TRBV7-2
CDR3nt: TGTGCCAGCAGCTTCGGGGCCAACTGGGGCCGAGAGACCCAGTACTTC; CDR3aa: CASSFGANWGRETQYF; j_gene: TRBJ2-5; abundance: few; d_gene: NA; v_gene: TRBV7-8
CDR3nt: TGTGCCAGCAGCAGCCTCGAGCAGGGAATTGAAGCTTTCTTT; CDR3aa: CASSSLEQGIEAFF; j_gene: TRBJ1-1; abundance: NA; d_gene: NA; v_gene: TRBV5-4
CDR3nt: TGTGCCAGCAGTCTGACACTAGCGGGGTTCTCCTACGAGCAGTACTTC; CDR3aa: CASSLTLAGFSYEQYF; j_gene: TRBJ2-7; abundance: NA; d_gene: TRBD2; v_gene: TRBV6-2/TRBV6-3
CDR3nt: TGTGCCAGCAGTTACTCAGTGACAGGGGATTATGAGCAGTTCTTC; CDR3aa: CASSYSVTGDYEQFF; j_gene: TRBJ2-1; abundance: NA; d_gene: TRBD1; v_gene: TRBV6-8
CDR3nt: TGTGCCAGCAGTTACCTCAGGATGAACACTGAAGCTTTCTTT; CDR3aa: CASSYLRMNTEAFF; j_gene: TRBJ1-1; abundance: few; d_gene: NA; v_gene: TRBV6-2/TRBV6-3
CDR3nt: TGTGCCAGCAATTTTGGGGGAACTGAAGCTTTCTTT; CDR3aa: CASNFGGTEAFF; j_gene: TRBJ1-1; abundance: few; d_gene: NA; v_gene: TRBV12-3/TRBV12-4
CDR3nt: TGTGCCAGCGGACTAGCGAGCACAGATACGCAGTATTTT; CDR3aa: CASGLASTDTQYF; j_gene: TRBJ2-3; abundance: NA; d_gene: TRBD2; v_gene: TRBV6-1
CDR3nt: TGTGCCAGCAGCTTGGGCGCGACTAGCGGACCCTACAATGAGCAGTTCTTC; CDR3aa: CASSLGATSGPYNEQFF; j_gene: TRBJ2-1; abundance: NA; d_gene: TRBD2; v_gene: TRBV5-6
CDR3nt: TGTGCCAGCATACTAACAGGGGTGGGCACCTACAATGAGCAGTTCTTC; CDR3aa: CASILTGVGTYNEQFF; j_gene: TRBJ2-1; abundance: many; d_gene: TRBD1; v_gene: TRBV28
CDR3nt: TGCAGTGCTAGAGATCTCTCGCAGAGCACAGATACGCAGTATTTT; CDR3aa: CSARDLSQSTDTQYF; j_gene: TRBJ2-3; abundance: few; d_gene: NA; v_gene: TRBV20-1
CDR3nt: TGTGCCAGCGGGGGGTGGGACAGGGGCAATGAGCAGTTCTTC; CDR3aa: CASGGWDRGNEQFF; j_gene: TRBJ2-1; abundance: few; d_gene: TRBD1; v_gene: TRBV3-1